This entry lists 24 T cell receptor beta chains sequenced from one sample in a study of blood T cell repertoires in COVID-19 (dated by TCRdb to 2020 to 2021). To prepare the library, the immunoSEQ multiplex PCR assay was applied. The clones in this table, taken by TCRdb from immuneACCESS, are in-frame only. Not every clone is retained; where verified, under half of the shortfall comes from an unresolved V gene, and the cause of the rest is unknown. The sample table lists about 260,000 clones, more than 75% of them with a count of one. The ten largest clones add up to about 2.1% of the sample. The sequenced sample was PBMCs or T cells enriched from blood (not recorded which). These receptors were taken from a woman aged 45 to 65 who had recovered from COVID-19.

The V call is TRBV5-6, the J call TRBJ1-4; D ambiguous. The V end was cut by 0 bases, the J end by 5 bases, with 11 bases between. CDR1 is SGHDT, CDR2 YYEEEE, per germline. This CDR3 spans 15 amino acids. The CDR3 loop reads CASSLAAAANEKLFF. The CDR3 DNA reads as TGTGCCAGCAGCTTGGCGGCAGCGGCCAATGAAAAACTGTTTTTT.

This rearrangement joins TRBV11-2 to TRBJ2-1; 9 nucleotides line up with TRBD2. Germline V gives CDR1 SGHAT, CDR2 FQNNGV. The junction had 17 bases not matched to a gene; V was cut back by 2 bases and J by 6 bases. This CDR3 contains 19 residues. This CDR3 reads CASSLYPSGDLKRGNEQFF. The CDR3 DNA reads TGTGCCAGCAGCTTATACCCTAGCGGGGACCTAAAACGGGGCAATGAGCAGTTCTTC.

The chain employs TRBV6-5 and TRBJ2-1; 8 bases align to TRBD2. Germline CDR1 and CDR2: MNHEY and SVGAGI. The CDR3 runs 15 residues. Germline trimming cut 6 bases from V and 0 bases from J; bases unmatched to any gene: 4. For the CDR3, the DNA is TGTGCCAGCAGGGTAGCGGGGATCTCCTACAATGAGCAGTTCTTC. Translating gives CASRVAGISYNEQFF.

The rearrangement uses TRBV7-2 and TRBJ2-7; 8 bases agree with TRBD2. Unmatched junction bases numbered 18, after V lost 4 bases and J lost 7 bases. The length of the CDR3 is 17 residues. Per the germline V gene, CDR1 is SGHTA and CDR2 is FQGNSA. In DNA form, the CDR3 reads TGTGCCAGCAGCTCATCCTTAATTGTAGCGGGATATTATGAGCAGTACTTC. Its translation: CASSSSLIVAGYYEQYF.

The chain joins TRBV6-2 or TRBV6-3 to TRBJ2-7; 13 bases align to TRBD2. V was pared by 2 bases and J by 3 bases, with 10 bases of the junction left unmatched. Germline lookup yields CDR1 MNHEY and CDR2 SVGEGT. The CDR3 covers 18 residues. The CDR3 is CASSYPSGTSGNVYEQYF. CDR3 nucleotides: TGTGCCAGCAGTTACCCGTCCGGGACTAGCGGGAATGTCTACGAGCAGTACTTC.

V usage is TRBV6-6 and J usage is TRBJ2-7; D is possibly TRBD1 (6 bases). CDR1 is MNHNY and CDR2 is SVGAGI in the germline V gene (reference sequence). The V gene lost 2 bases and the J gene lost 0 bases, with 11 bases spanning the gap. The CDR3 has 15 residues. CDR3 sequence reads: CASSYTGQISYEQYF. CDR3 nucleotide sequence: TGTGCCAGCAGTTACACTGGACAGATCTCCTACGAGCAGTACTTC.

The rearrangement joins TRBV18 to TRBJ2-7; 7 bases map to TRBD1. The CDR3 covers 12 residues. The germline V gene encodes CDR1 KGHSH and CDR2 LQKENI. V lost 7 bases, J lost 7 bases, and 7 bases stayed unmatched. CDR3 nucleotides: TGTGCCAGCTTTCGACAGGGTTGGGAGCAGTACTTC. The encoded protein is CASFRQGWEQYF.

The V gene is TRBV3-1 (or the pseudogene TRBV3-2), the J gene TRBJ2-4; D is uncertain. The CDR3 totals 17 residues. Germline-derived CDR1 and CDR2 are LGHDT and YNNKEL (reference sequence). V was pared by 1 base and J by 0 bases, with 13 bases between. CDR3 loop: CASSQALSTRAKNIQYF. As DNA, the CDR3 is TGTGCCAGCAGCCAAGCCCTCTCCACGAGAGCCAAAAACATTCAGTACTTC.

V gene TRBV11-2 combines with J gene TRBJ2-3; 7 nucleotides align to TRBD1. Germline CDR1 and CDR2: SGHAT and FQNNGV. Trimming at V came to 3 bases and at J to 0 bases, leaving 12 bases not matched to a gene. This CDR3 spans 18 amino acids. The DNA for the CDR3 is TGTGCCAGCAGCTTGAGAGGGACAGTAGCTTCTAGCACAGATACGCAGTATTTT. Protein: CASSLRGTVASSTDTQYF. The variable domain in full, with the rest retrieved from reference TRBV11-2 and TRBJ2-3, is EAGVAQSPRYKIIEKRQSVAFWCNPISGHATLYWYQQILGQGPKLLIQFQNNGVVDDSQLPKDRFSAERLKGVDSTLKIQPAKLEDSAVYLCASSLRGTVASSTDTQYFGPGTRLTVL.

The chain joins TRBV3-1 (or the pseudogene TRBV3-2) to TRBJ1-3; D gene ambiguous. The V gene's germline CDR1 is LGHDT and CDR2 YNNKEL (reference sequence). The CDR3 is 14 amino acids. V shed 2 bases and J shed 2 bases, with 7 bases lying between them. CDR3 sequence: CASSQLGPGNTIYF. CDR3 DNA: TGTGCCAGCAGCCAACTTGGGCCTGGAAACACCATATATTTT.

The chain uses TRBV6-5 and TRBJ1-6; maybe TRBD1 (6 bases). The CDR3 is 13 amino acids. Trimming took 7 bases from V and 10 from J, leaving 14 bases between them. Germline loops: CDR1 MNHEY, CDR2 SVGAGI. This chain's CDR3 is CASTLGARSPLHF. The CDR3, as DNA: TGTGCCAGCACACTGGGGGCGAGGTCACCCCTCCACTTT.

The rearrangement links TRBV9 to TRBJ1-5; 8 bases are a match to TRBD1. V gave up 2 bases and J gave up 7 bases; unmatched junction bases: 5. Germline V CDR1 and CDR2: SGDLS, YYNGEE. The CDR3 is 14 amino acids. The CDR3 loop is CASSVTGGYQPQHF. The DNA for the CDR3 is TGTGCCAGCAGCGTTACAGGGGGGTACCAGCCCCAGCATTTT.

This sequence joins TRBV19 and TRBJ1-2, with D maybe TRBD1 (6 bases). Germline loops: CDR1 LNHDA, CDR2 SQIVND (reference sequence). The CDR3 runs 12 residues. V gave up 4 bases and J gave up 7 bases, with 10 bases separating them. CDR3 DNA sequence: TGTGCCAGTAGTACCCGACAGGCTGGCTACACCTTC. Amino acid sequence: CASSTRQAGYTF. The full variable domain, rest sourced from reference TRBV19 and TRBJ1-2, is DGGITQSPKYLFRKEGQNVTLSCEQNLNHDAMYWYRQDPGQGLRLIYYSQIVNDFQKGDIAEGYSVSREKKESFPLTVTSAQKNPTAFYLCASSTRQAGYTFGSGTRLTVV.

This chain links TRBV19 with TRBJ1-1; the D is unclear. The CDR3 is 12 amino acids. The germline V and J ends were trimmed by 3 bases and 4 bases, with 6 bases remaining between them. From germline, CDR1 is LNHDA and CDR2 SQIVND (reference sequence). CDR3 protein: CASSIGFTEAFF. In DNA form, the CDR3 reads TGTGCCAGTAGTATCGGGTTCACTGAAGCTTTCTTT.

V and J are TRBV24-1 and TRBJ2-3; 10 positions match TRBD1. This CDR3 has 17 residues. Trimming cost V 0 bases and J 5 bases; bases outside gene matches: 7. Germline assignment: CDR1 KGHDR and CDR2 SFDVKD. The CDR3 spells CATSDLRTGGIGDTQYF. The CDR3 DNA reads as TGTGCCACCAGTGATTTGAGGACAGGGGGTATCGGAGATACGCAGTATTTT.

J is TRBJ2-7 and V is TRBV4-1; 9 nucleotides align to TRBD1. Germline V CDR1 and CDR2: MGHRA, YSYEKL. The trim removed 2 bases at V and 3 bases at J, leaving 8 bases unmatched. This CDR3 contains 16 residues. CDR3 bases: TGCGCCAGCAGCCAAAAACAGGGGGCGGACGGCTACGAGCAGTACTTC. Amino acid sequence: CASSQKQGADGYEQYF.

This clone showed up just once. The CDR3 protein is CASSIGTRYNSPLHF. CDR3 DNA: TGTGCCAGTAGCATCGGGACACGGTATAATTCACCCCTCCACTTT. The chain employs TRBV19 and TRBJ1-6; possibly TRBD1 for D (6 bases). Germline V gene lookup returns CDR1 LNHDA and CDR2 SQIVND (reference sequence). The CDR3 has 15 residues. Trimming took 6 bases from V and 4 from J, leaving 13 bases between them.

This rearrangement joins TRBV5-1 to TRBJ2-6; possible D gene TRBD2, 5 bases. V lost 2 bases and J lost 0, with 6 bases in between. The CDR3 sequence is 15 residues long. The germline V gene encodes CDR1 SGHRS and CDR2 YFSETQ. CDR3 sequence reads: CASSFGGSGANVLTF. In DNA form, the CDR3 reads TGCGCCAGCAGCTTCGGAGGCTCTGGGGCCAACGTCCTGACTTTC.

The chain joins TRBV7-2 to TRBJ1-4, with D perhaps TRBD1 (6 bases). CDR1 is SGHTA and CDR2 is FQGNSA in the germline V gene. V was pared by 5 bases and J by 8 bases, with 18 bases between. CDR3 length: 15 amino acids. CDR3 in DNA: TGTGCCAGCAGCAAATCGACAGGAACGGCCGAAAAACTGTTTTTT. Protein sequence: CASSKSTGTAEKLFF.

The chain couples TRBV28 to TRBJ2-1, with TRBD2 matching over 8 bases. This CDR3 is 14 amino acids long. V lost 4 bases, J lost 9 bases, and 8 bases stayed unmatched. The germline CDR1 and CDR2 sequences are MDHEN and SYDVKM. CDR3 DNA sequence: TGTGCCAGCAGTTACGGGAGGGCCCGACCTGAGCAGTTCTTC. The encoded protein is CASSYGRARPEQFF.

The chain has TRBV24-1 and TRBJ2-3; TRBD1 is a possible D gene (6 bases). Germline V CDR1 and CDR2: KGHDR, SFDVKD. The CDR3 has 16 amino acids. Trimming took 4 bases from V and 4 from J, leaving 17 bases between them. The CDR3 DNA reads TGTGCCACCAGTGAAGGAGGTACAGGGTCGGCAGATACGCAGTATTTT. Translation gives CATSEGGTGSADTQYF.

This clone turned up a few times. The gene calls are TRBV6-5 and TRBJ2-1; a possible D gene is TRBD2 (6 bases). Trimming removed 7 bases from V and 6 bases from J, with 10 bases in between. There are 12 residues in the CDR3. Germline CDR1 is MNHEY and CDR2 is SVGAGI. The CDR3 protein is CASTRRGNEQFF. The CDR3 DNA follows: TGTGCCAGCACCCGGCGGGGCAATGAGCAGTTCTTC.

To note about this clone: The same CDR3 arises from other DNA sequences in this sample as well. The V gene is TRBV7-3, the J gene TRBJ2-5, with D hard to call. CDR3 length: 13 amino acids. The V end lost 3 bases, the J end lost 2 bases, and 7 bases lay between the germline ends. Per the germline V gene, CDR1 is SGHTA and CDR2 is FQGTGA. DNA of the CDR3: TGTGCCAGCAGCTTGAGCAGGCAAGAGACCCAGTACTTC. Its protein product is CASSLSRQETQYF. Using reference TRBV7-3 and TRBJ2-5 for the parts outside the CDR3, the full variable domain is GAGVSQTPSNKVTEKGKYVELRCDPISGHTALYWYRQSLGQGPEFLIYFQGTGAADDSGLPNDRFFAVRPEGSVSTLKIQRTERGDSAVYLCASSLSRQETQYFGPGTRLLVL.

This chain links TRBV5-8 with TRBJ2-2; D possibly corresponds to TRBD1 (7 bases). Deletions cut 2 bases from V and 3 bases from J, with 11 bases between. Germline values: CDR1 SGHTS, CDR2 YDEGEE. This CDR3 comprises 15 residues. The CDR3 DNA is TGTGCCAGCAGCTTCAGGGGGGAATACACCGGGGAGCTGTTTTTT. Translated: CASSFRGEYTGELFF.